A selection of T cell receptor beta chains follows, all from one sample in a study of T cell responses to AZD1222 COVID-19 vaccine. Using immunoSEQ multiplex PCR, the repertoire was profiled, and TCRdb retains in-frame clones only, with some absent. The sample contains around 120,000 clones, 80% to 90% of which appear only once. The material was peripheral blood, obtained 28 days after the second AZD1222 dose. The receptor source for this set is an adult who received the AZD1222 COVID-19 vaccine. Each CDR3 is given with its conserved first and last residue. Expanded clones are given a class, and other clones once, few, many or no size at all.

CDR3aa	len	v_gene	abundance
CASSQGAGAGNTIYF	15	TRBV3-1/TRBV3-2	-
CASSEASGTGGMRAFF	16	TRBV9	-
CASTGRPGTEEKLFF	15	TRBV2	-
CASSTGDRNEQFF	13	TRBV11-3	-
CASSLRGGEGYTF	13	TRBV7-9	-
CASSLDPNTEAFF	13	TRBV28	-
CASSPGRGANSNQPQHF	17	TRBV9	once
CASSERTQYF	10	TRBV5-8	once
CATSDLKGGDYGYTF	15	TRBV24-1	-
CAWSWGPEQYF	11	TRBV30	-
CASSLGQRSNTGELFF	16	TRBV5-8	-
CASSFQGDQSAEQYF	15	TRBV14	-
CASSLLSGLGTDTQYF	16	TRBV5-1	-
CASSRTIGELFF	12	TRBV6-5	-
CASSSGRTGRPNEKLFF	17	TRBV7-2	few
CASGQGNYGYTF	12	TRBV15	-
CASSLPPTERNEQFF	15	TRBV7-9	-
CASSTSGQGGYGYTF	15	TRBV11-2	few
CAWSVGRANTEAFF	14	TRBV30	-
CASSAPRDRRLEKLFF	16	TRBV11-2	once
CASSSGGGYTF	11	TRBV4-3	-
CASSVSTGREQPQHF	15	TRBV9	-
CASEDRRLVQETQYF	15	TRBV28	-
CASSSVGTGAPPQHF	15	TRBV6-2/TRBV6-3	-
CASSYGQAPQSAQHF	15	TRBV6-5	-
CASQGFWAQHF	11	TRBV28	-
CASSQSLDTEAFF	13	TRBV16	-
CASRLTANTGELFF	14	TRBV5-4	-